These T cell receptor beta chains were read from a single sample in a study of T-cell reconstitution after alpha-beta-depleted transplantation in children. TCRdb ran MiXCR on the PCR reads and lists one entry per CDR3 protein. Counted here are tens of thousands of distinct CDR3 sequences, 35% to 55% occurring once; the ten biggest clones make up 98%. The material was PBMCs, mostly from graft donor cells, obtained 360 days after TCRalphabeta/CD19-depleted stem cell transplant. These receptors came from a male patient between 10 and 17 years old who had a stem cell transplant for acute lymphoblastic leukemia, so the T cells may come from the graft donor. Both conserved end residues are part of each CDR3. A D gene is named only where the DNA matches it firmly. Clone sizes are given selectively: once, few, many, or a class where the clone is expanded.

v_gene,d_gene,abundance,j_gene,CDR3aa,CDR3nt
TRBV20-1,NA,NA,TRBJ2-7,CSASAGEQYF,TGCAGTGCTAGTGCGGGGGAGCAGTACTTC
TRBV12-3/TRBV12-4,NA,NA,TRBJ2-7,CASSLGWGSDEQYF,TGTGCCAGCAGTTTAGGCTGGGGGTCTGACGAGCAGTACTTC
TRBV4-2,TRBD2,NA,TRBJ2-1,CASSQEKGGRGNNEQFF,TGTGCCAGCAGCCAAGAAAAAGGCGGGAGAGGGAACAATGAGCAGTTCTTC
TRBV12-3/TRBV12-4,NA,NA,TRBJ1-4,CASSFRGKAAATNEKLFF,TGTGCCAGCAGTTTCCGTGGGAAGGCCGCTGCAACTAATGAAAAACTGTTTTTT
TRBV6-2/TRBV6-3,NA,NA,TRBJ2-4,CASSYGTALAKNIQYF,TGTGCCAGCAGTTACGGGACGGCCTTAGCCAAAAACATTCAGTACTTC
TRBV5-6,NA,few,TRBJ1-1,CASSFFTSFRVTEAFF,TGTGCCAGCAGCTTTTTTACCTCCTTTCGGGTCACTGAAGCTTTCTTT
TRBV5-1,NA,few,TRBJ2-1,CASSFTEIYNEQFF,TGCGCCAGCAGCTTTACAGAGATTTACAATGAGCAGTTCTTC
TRBV4-1,NA,NA,TRBJ2-7,CASSQTTDYEQYF,TGCGCCAGCAGCCAAACGACAGACTACGAGCAGTACTTC
TRBV5-1,NA,many,TRBJ2-6,CASSLEGSGANVLTF,TGCGCCAGCAGCTTGGAAGGGTCTGGGGCCAACGTCCTGACTTTC
TRBV21-1,NA,NA,TRBJ2-5,CASSNRGPRETQYF,TGTGCCAGCAGCAACAGGGGGCCGCGGGAGACCCAGTACTTC
TRBV2,NA,NA,TRBJ2-2,CASSVGPTNTGELFF,TGTGCCAGCAGTGTAGGCCCCACGAACACCGGGGAGCTGTTTTTT
TRBV20-1,NA,once,TRBJ1-3,CSAGAGSGNTIYF,TGCAGTGCTGGGGCGGGATCTGGAAACACCATATATTTT
TRBV7-2,NA,NA,TRBJ1-4,CASSLARAITNEKLFF,TGTGCCAGCAGCTTAGCGCGAGCTATAACTAATGAAAAACTGTTTTTT
TRBV5-1,NA,NA,TRBJ2-1,CASSQSSYNEQFF,TGCGCCAGCAGCCAGAGCTCCTACAATGAGCAGTTCTTC
TRBV3-1,NA,few,TRBJ2-1,CASSPFVLLGYNEQFF,TGTGCCAGCAGCCCGTTCGTATTGCTCGGCTACAATGAGCAGTTCTTC
TRBV12-5,NA,NA,TRBJ2-5,CASGFPGDLRRGQETQYF,TGTGCTAGTGGTTTCCCGGGGGACCTCCGGAGGGGGCAAGAGACCCAGTACTTC
TRBV10-2,NA,NA,TRBJ2-7,CASSESGGASYEQYF,TGCGCCAGCAGTGAGTCTGGCGGAGCCTCCTACGAGCAGTACTTC
TRBV9,NA,few,TRBJ2-3,CASSVAWDADTQYF,TGTGCCAGCAGCGTAGCCTGGGACGCAGATACGCAGTATTTT
TRBV15,NA,NA,TRBJ2-1,CATSRDPGDEQFF,TGTGCCACCAGCAGAGATCCCGGGGATGAGCAGTTCTTC
TRBV29-1,NA,NA,TRBJ2-3,CSVEGYTDTQYF,TGCAGCGTTGAGGGATACACAGATACGCAGTATTTT
TRBV20-1,TRBD2,few,TRBJ2-7,CSARLAGGPQRPRYEQYF,TGCAGTGCTAGACTAGCGGGGGGACCCCAACGCCCGCGCTACGAGCAGTACTTC
TRBV7-9,NA,NA,TRBJ2-5,CASSLDSTQETQYF,TGTGCCAGCAGCCTAGACTCAACACAAGAGACCCAGTACTTC
TRBV10-3,NA,NA,TRBJ2-7,CAISPGTPSYEQYF,TGTGCCATCAGTCCGGGAACGCCTTCCTACGAGCAGTACTTC
TRBV12-3/TRBV12-4,NA,NA,TRBJ2-3,CASSSFRPGDTQYF,TGTGCCAGCAGTTCTTTCCGACCTGGAGATACGCAGTATTTT
TRBV12-3/TRBV12-4,NA,NA,TRBJ2-1,CASRVLGTNNEQFF,TGTGCCAGCAGGGTATTGGGAACCAACAATGAGCAGTTCTTC
TRBV6-1,NA,few,TRBJ2-7,CASSLMGISYEQYF,TGTGCCAGCAGTCTTATGGGGATCTCCTACGAGCAGTACTTC
TRBV15,TRBD2,few,TRBJ2-1,CATSSKGLATRESSYNEQFF,TGTGCCACCAGCAGCAAGGGACTAGCAACGAGGGAAAGCTCCTACAATGAGCAGTTCTTC
TRBV12-3/TRBV12-4,TRBD1,NA,TRBJ2-7,CASSPQGTAYEQYF,TGTGCCAGCAGTCCCCAGGGGACAGCCTACGAGCAGTACTTC
TRBV29-1,NA,few,TRBJ1-1,CSVRDRTEAFF,TGCAGCGTTCGAGACAGGACTGAAGCTTTCTTT
TRBV20-1,TRBD2,NA,TRBJ2-1,CSARDVTSGESYNEQFF,TGCAGTGCTAGAGATGTGACTAGCGGCGAAAGTTACAATGAGCAGTTCTTC
TRBV28,TRBD2,few,TRBJ2-7,CASSPPLGLAAYEQYF,TGTGCCAGCAGTCCTCCCTTAGGACTAGCGGCCTACGAGCAGTACTTC
TRBV28,TRBD2,few,TRBJ2-7,CASSFLRLAGGPTHEQYF,TGTGCCAGCAGTTTCCTCAGACTAGCGGGAGGGCCCACTCACGAGCAGTACTTC
TRBV5-1,NA,few,TRBJ2-1,CASSWNYNEQFF,TGCGCCAGCAGCTGGAACTACAATGAGCAGTTCTTC
TRBV6-5,NA,NA,TRBJ2-7,CASSYSGTQYF,TGTGCCAGCAGTTACTCAGGGACACAATACTTC
TRBV14,NA,once,TRBJ2-1,CASCGADYNEQFF,TGTGCCAGCTGTGGAGCGGACTACAATGAGCAGTTCTTC
TRBV12-3/TRBV12-4,NA,NA,TRBJ2-7,CASSGDPYEQYF,TGTGCCAGCTCTGGTGACCCCTACGAGCAGTACTTC
TRBV3-1,NA,NA,TRBJ2-3,CASSRTLRDHFTDTQYF,TGTGCCAGCAGCCGCACTTTGCGGGACCACTTCACAGATACGCAGTATTTT
TRBV12-3/TRBV12-4,TRBD1,once,TRBJ1-1,CASSGTGEAFF,TGTGCCAGCAGTGGGACAGGAGAAGCTTTCTTT
TRBV12-3/TRBV12-4,NA,NA,TRBJ1-3,CASRRAGLTPTIYF,TGTGCCAGCAGGCGGGCGGGACTGACGCCCACCATATATTTT
TRBV13,TRBD2,few,TRBJ2-1,CASRPLAMNEQFF,TGTGCCAGCAGGCCACTAGCGATGAATGAGCAGTTCTTC
TRBV9,NA,NA,TRBJ1-1,CASSVEGATEAFF,TGTGCCAGCAGCGTAGAAGGGGCCACTGAAGCTTTCTTT
TRBV28,NA,NA,TRBJ2-5,CASSFPAWGEYQETQYF,TGTGCCAGCAGTTTTCCGGCGTGGGGAGAGTACCAAGAGACCCAGTACTTC
TRBV6-6,NA,few,TRBJ1-1,CASRIGLEAFF,TGTGCCAGCAGGATAGGGCTTGAAGCTTTCTTT
TRBV28,NA,NA,TRBJ1-4,CASSLGTPGGEKLFF,TGTGCCAGCAGCCTCGGGACACCTGGGGGTGAAAAACTGTTTTTT
TRBV5-1,NA,NA,TRBJ2-3,CASSEGRRADTQYF,TGCGCCAGCAGCGAGGGCAGGAGGGCAGATACGCAGTATTTT
TRBV28,NA,NA,TRBJ1-5,CASSMRGRGQPQHF,TGTGCCAGCAGTATGCGGGGGCGGGGTCAGCCCCAGCATTTT
TRBV28,TRBD2,few,TRBJ2-7,CASSLPLAGTYEQYF,TGTGCCAGCAGTTTACCGCTAGCGGGAACCTACGAGCAGTACTTC
TRBV10-3,NA,NA,TRBJ2-1,CVISVGGPSSYNEQFF,TGTGTCATCAGTGTAGGAGGACCGAGCTCCTACAATGAGCAGTTCTTC
TRBV24-1,TRBD1,NA,TRBJ2-7,CATSDLVPGQGYYEQYF,TGTGCCACCAGTGATTTGGTTCCGGGACAGGGGTACTACGAGCAGTACTTC
TRBV7-9,NA,few,TRBJ2-2,CASSPPLQGTGELFF,TGTGCCAGCAGCCCACCCCTACAGGGTACGGGGGAGCTGTTTTTT
TRBV12-3/TRBV12-4,TRBD2,NA,TRBJ2-1,CASRVLAGRYNEQFF,TGTGCCAGCAGGGTACTAGCGGGACGGTACAATGAGCAGTTCTTC
TRBV29-1,TRBD2,once,TRBJ2-7,CSVGLAGQYEQYF,TGCAGCGTAGGACTAGCGGGGCAGTACGAGCAGTACTTC
TRBV7-9,TRBD1,NA,TRBJ2-2,CASSSPLRDRNTGELFF,TGTGCCAGCAGCTCACCGCTCAGGGACAGAAACACCGGGGAGCTGTTTTTT
TRBV12-3/TRBV12-4,TRBD1,few,TRBJ1-4,CASTHGTGYGNEKLFF,TGTGCCAGCACCCACGGGACAGGGTACGGTAATGAAAAACTGTTTTTT
TRBV20-1,TRBD1,NA,TRBJ1-1,CSAKGQGNTEAFF,TGCAGTGCTAAGGGACAGGGTAACACTGAAGCTTTCTTT